This TCR beta chain originates from a study of blood T cells in healthy people across ages. With a J-beta primer mix and a sample-barcoded 5' primer, a second PCR ran about 6 to 11 cycles. All samples yielded 2.5 million or more CDR3-containing paired-end reads. TCRdb reanalysed the 5' RACE reads using MiXCR and keeps one entry per CDR3 protein. The sample has over 500,000 distinct CDR3 sequences; approximately 26% are singletons. Separately, the same data were catalogued under a study of T cells of mothers and their children.

The source of this sequence is a boy younger than 10 in good health. Sequenced input: blood.

The CDR3 reads CSVETDREGSGANVLTF. The CDR3 DNA follows: TGCAGCGTTGAGACCGACAGGGAAGGGTCTGGGGCCAACGTCCTGACTTTC. The chain couples TRBV29-1 to TRBJ2-6, with 7 bases that match TRBD1. The CDR3 has 17 amino acids. Germline CDR1 SQVTM, CDR2 ANQGSEA. J was trimmed by 1 base and V by 3 bases; bases with no gene match: 9.